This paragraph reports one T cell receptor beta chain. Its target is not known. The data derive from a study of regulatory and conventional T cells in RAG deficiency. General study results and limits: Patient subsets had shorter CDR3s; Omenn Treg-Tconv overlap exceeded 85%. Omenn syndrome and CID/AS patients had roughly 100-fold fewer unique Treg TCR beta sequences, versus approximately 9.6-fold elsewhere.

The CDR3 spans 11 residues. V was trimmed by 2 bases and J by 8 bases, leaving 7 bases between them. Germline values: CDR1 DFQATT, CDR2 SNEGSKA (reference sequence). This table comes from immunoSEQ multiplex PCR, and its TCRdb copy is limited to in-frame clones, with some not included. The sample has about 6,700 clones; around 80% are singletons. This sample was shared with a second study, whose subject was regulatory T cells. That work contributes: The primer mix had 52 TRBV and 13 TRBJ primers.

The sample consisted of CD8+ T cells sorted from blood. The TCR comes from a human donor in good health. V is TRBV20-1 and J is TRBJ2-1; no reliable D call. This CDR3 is CSARQVYEQFF. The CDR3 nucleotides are TGCAGTGCTAGACAGGTATATGAGCAGTTCTTC.